The 5 T cell receptor beta chains below all came from one sample that was sequenced in a study of T cells in Graves' hyperthyroidism and ophthalmopathy (dated by TCRdb to about 2019). The library came from multiplex PCR. Sequencing took place on an Illumina HiSeq 2000. TCR beta CDR3 regions were amplified from RNA transcripts. A first-round RT-PCR of the TCR CDR3 used the HTBI primer set with the Qiagen OneStep RT-PCR kit. TCRdb reworked the public reads: Q25 trimming with fastp, MiXCR clone assembly, productive beta chains retained. A single entry per CDR3 protein holds the most common genes and DNA from its merged rows. Present in this sample are about 360,000 distinct CDR3 sequences, around an eighth of which were seen just once. Clones ranked in the top ten supply 20% to 25% of the sample. Material: blood. These receptor sequences come from a man aged 25 to 40 with Graves' hyperthyroidism that later progressed to Graves' ophthalmopathy.

This clonotype was found a few times. A read error is possible here, since a much larger clone lies one base away. This chain links TRBV10-3 with TRBJ1-1; D gene unclear. Trimming took off 0 bases at V and 5 bases at J, with 10 bases between the two ends. In germline, CDR1 is ENHRY, CDR2 SYGVKD. The CDR3 extends over 14 amino acids. The CDR3 sequence: CAISESARWTEAFF. CDR3 bases: TGTGCCATCAGTGAGTCTGCAAGGTGGACTGAAGCTTTCTTT.

The chain employs TRBV6-2 or TRBV6-3 and TRBJ2-3, with no clear D. The V gene lost 6 bases and the J gene lost 1 base, with 14 bases spanning the gap. Germline V gene data show CDR1 as MNHEY and CDR2 as SVGEGT. CDR3 length equals 15 residues. The chain's CDR3 is CASSPPPAGTDTQYF. CDR3 DNA sequence: TGTGCCAGCAGCCCACCCCCGGCAGGCACAGATACGCAGTATTTT.

This clonotype was counted ten times or more. This CDR3 reads CASSFRVEHEQYF. The CDR3, as DNA: TGTGCCAGCAGCTTTAGGGTGGAGCACGAGCAGTACTTC. The chain recombines TRBV7-2 with TRBJ2-7; no clear D. Germline CDR1 SGHTA, CDR2 FQGNSA. Trimming stripped 3 bases from V and 5 bases from J, with 11 bases between. The CDR3 is 13 residues long.

The J gene is TRBJ1-4, the V gene TRBV15; D is ambiguous. Between the trimmed V and J ends, which lost 1 base and 5 bases, there was a span of 8 bases. The CDR3 covers 14 residues. In germline, CDR1 is LNHNV, CDR2 YYDKDF (reference sequence). The CDR3 sequence: CATSRVASNEKLFF. CDR3 in DNA: TGTGCCACCAGCAGAGTGGCGAGCAATGAAAAACTGTTTTTT.

The V gene is TRBV3-1, the J gene TRBJ2-1, with 9 bases matching TRBD2. After removal of 1 base from V and 1 base from J, the junction contained 8 bases not matched to a gene. Per germline, CDR1 LGHDT and CDR2 YNNKEL (reference sequence). CDR3 length equals 18 residues. The CDR3 is CASSQVGGGGESYNEQFF. CDR3 DNA: TGTGCCAGCAGCCAAGTTGGAGGCGGGGGGGAGTCCTACAATGAGCAGTTCTTC.